The present T cell receptor (beta chain) was sequenced within a study of T-cell reconstitution after alpha-beta-depleted transplantation in children. Germline V lookup: CDR1 SGHAT, CDR2 FQNNGV. This CDR3 region has 13 residues. V lost 0 bases and J 10 bases, leaving 10 bases between the germline ends. Unique molecular identifiers were incorporated when the TCRbeta library was constructed. TCRdb used MiXCR to reprocess the PCR reads, holding one entry per CDR3 protein. This sample has 200,000 to 300,000 distinct CDR3 sequences, with 20% to 30% found just once. The chain has TRBV11-2 and TRBJ2-1; the D gene is possibly TRBD2 (6 bases). Sample: PBMCs, mostly from graft donor cells, taken 360 days after TCRalphabeta/CD19-depleted stem cell transplant. This receptor was identified in a female patient aged 2 to 10 who had a stem cell transplant for congenital amegakaryocytic thrombocytopenia, so the T cells may come from the graft donor. This CDR3 reads CASSLEGGIEQFF. The CDR3 DNA sequence: TGTGCCAGCAGCTTAGAGGGAGGTATCGAGCAGTTCTTC. Drawing the rest from reference TRBV11-2 and TRBJ2-1, the complete variable domain is EAGVAQSPRYKIIEKRQSVAFWCNPISGHATLYWYQQILGQGPKLLIQFQNNGVVDDSQLPKDRFSAERLKGVDSTLKIQPAKLEDSAVYLCASSLEGGIEQFFGPGTRLTVL.